These 10 T cell receptor beta chains came from one sample sequenced in a study of shared clonotypes between healthy human individuals. Repertoires were generated with immunoSEQ multiplex PCR, while TCRdb's copy carries only in-frame clones and drops some. The table lists approximately 2.5 million clones, more than 80% of them singletons, with more than 0.12% in the top ten. The sequenced material came from naive CD4+ T cells sorted from blood. Subset reported: CD45RA+ positively selected. The receptors here all came from a man aged 18-30 years in good health.

The genes are TRBV27 and TRBJ2-5; 7 bases align to TRBD2. Germline V gene data show CDR1 as MNHEY and CDR2 as SMNVEV (reference sequence). Trimming cost V 5 bases and J 2 bases; bases outside gene matches: 11. The CDR3 runs 16 residues. The CDR3 reads CASSPWGGSGQETQYF. In nucleotides, the CDR3 is TGTGCCAGCAGTCCCTGGGGGGGTAGCGGGCAAGAGACCCAGTACTTC.

The rearrangement links TRBV6-6 to TRBJ2-2; perhaps D is TRBD1 or TRBD2 (6 bases each). Germline CDR1 MNHNY, CDR2 SVGAGI (reference sequence). This CDR3 has 15 amino acids. V was shortened by 1 base and J by 6 bases, with 12 bases between the two germline ends. CDR3 region: CASSYWGAVAGELFF. Written as DNA, the CDR3 is TGTGCCAGCAGTTACTGGGGGGCCGTCGCCGGGGAGCTGTTTTTT.

Comments on this clone: The sample holds other DNA sequences that translate to the same CDR3. The J gene is TRBJ2-1, the V gene TRBV5-4; the D is unclear. Germline V CDR1 and CDR2: SGHNT, YYREEE (reference sequence). The CDR3 has 12 amino acids. The germline V and J ends were trimmed by 1 base and 7 bases, with 6 bases remaining between them. CDR3 amino acids: CASSLLGNEQFF. The CDR3 DNA reads TGTGCCAGCAGCTTGCTGGGAAATGAGCAGTTCTTC.

V is TRBV5-5 and J is TRBJ2-1, with D perhaps given as TRBD1 or TRBD2 (5 bases each). The CDR3 totals 14 residues. Germline CDR1 and CDR2: SGHKS and YYEKEE (reference sequence). V was clipped by 3 bases and J by 6 bases, with 13 bases between them. The CDR3, as DNA: TGTGCCAGCAGCTCACACCGGGGCGCCAATGAGCAGTTCTTC. It yields the protein CASSSHRGANEQFF. Full variable domain (missing parts from reference TRBV5-5 and TRBJ2-1): DAGVTQSPTHLIKTRGQQVTLRCSPISGHKSVSWYQQVLGQGPQFIFQYYEKEERGRGNFPDRFSARQFPNYSSELNVNALLLGDSALYLCASSSHRGANEQFFGPGTRLTVL.

This chain links TRBV19 with TRBJ2-5, with a tentative D call TRBD1 (5 bases). The CDR3 consists of 13 residues. Trimming cost V 6 bases and J 4 bases, with 12 bases left between them. CDR1 LNHDA and CDR2 SQIVND come from the germline V gene (reference sequence). Here the CDR3 DNA reads TGTGCCAGTAGACGTCATGGGGCAGAGACCCAGTACTTC. The encoded protein is CASRRHGAETQYF.

This chain joins TRBV30 and TRBJ2-1, with D possibly matching TRBD1 (6 bases). The CDR3 loop spans 14 amino acids. Germline loops: CDR1 GTSNPN, CDR2 SVGIG (reference sequence). V lost 4 bases to trimming and J lost 9 bases, with 19 bases between them. The CDR3 here is CAWTRDIGAREQFF. CDR3 nucleotides: TGTGCCTGGACCCGGGACATCGGGGCTCGTGAGCAGTTCTTC. The variable domain in full, with the rest retrieved from reference TRBV30 and TRBJ2-1, is SQTIHQWPATLVQPVGSPLSLECTVEGTSNPNLYWYRQAAGRGLQLLFYSVGIGQISSEVPQNLSASRPQDRQFILSSKKLLLSDSGFYLCAWTRDIGAREQFFGPGTRLTVL.

The chain carries TRBV18 and TRBJ1-1; possible D gene TRBD1, 5 bases. V gave up 5 bases and J gave up 3 bases, with 22 bases separating them. This CDR3 contains 17 residues. Germline V gene lookup returns CDR1 KGHSH and CDR2 LQKENI. CDR3 region: CASSNSRVVGTDTEAFF. The CDR3 DNA is TGTGCCAGCTCAAACTCTCGGGTGGTGGGGACTGACACTGAAGCTTTCTTT.

This rearrangement joins TRBV4-3 to TRBJ2-5; TRBD2 matches at 9 bases. Germline V gene lookup returns CDR1 LGHNA and CDR2 YSLEER. The CDR3 length is 15 residues. V trimming: 0 bases; J trimming: 2 bases; junction bases outside the gene matches: 1. The CDR3 DNA reads as TGCGCCAGCAGCCAAGACGCGGGAGGGCAAGAGACCCAGTACTTC. Amino acid sequence: CASSQDAGGQETQYF.

This clone was seen once. The rearrangement joins TRBV7-3 to TRBJ2-2; 7 bases map to TRBD2. V lost 1 base, J lost 6 bases, and 8 bases stayed unmatched. The CDR3 consists of 16 residues. Germline V gene lookup returns CDR1 SGHTA and CDR2 FQGTGA. The chain's CDR3 is CASSLKLAANAGELFF. In DNA, the CDR3 is TGTGCCAGCAGCTTAAAGCTAGCGGCAAACGCCGGGGAGCTGTTTTTT. The variable domain in full, completed from reference TRBV7-3 and TRBJ2-2, reads GAGVSQTPSNKVTEKGKYVELRCDPISGHTALYWYRQSLGQGPEFLIYFQGTGAADDSGLPNDRFFAVRPEGSVSTLKIQRTERGDSAVYLCASSLKLAANAGELFFGEGSRLTVL.

The chain recombines TRBV7-2 with TRBJ2-3; 7 bases are shared with TRBD2. Trimming took 4 bases from V and 2 from J; bases not matched to a gene: 6. The CDR3 extends over 15 amino acids. The V gene's germline CDR1 is SGHTA and CDR2 FQGNSA. The CDR3 bases are TGTGCCAGCAGCTCACCTAGCGGACCCACAGATACGCAGTATTTT. Protein sequence: CASSSPSGPTDTQYF.